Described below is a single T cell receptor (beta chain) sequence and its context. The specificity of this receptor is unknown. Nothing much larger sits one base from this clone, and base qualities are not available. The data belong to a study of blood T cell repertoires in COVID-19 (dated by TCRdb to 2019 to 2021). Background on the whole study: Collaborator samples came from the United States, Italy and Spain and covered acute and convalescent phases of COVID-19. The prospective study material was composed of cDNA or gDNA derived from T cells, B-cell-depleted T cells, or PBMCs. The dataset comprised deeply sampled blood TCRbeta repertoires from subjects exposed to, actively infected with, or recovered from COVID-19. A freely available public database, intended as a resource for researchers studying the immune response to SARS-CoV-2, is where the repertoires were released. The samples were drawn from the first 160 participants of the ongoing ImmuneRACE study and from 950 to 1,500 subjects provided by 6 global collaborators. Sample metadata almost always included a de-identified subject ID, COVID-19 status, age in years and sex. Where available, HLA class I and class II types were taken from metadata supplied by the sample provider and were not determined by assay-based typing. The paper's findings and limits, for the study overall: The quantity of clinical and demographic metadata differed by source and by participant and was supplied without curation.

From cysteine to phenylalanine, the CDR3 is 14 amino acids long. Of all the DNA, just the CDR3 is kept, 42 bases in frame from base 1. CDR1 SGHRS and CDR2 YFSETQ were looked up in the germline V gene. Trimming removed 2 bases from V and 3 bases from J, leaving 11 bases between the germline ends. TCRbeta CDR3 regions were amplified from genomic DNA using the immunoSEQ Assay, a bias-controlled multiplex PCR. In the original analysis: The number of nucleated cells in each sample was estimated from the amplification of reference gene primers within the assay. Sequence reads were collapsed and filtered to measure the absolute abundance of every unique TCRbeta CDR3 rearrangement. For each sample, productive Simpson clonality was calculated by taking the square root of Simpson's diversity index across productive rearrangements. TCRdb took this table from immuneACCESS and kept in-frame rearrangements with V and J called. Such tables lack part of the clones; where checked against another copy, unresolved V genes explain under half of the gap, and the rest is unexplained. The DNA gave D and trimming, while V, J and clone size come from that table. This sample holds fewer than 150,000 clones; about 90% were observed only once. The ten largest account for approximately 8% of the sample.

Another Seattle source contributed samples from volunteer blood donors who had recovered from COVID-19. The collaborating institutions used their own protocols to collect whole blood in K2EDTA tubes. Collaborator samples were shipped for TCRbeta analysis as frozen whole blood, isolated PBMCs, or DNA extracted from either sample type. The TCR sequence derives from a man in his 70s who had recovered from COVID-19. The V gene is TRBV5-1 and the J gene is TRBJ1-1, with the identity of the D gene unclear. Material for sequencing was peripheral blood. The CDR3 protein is CASSFYARDTEAFF. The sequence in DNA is TGCGCCAGCAGCTTTTACGCCCGGGACACTGAAGCTTTCTTT. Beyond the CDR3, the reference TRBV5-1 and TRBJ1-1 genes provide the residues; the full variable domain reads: KAGVTQTPRYLIKTRGQQVTLSCSPISGHRSVSWYQQTPGQGLQFLFEYFSETQRNKGNFPGRFSGRQFSNSRSEMNVSTLELGDSALYLCASSFYARDTEAFFGQGTRLTVV.